These 24 T cell receptor beta chains originate from one sample sequenced in a study of T-cell reconstitution after alpha-beta-depleted transplantation in children. Unique molecular identifiers tagged the TCRbeta library. MiXCR was run by TCRdb on the PCR reads, yielding one entry per CDR3 protein. Of approximately 630,000 distinct CDR3 sequences in the sample, roughly 14% were seen once. This specimen was PBMCs, taken before TCRalphabeta/CD19-depleted stem cell transplant. Receptors were obtained from a girl aged 2 to 9 with congenital amegakaryocytic thrombocytopenia, due to receive a stem cell transplant.

This clonotype was detected ten times or more. The rearrangement links TRBV29-1 to TRBJ1-3; D ambiguous. In germline, CDR1 is SQVTM, CDR2 ANQGSEA. Trimming pared 2 bases from V and 5 bases from J, leaving 13 bases between. The CDR3 spans 14 residues. Here the CDR3 reads CSVESANRRNTIYF. The CDR3 nucleotides read TGCAGCGTTGAATCTGCAAACCGTCGAAACACCATATATTTT.

In its sample, this clonotype was seen many times. V gene TRBV5-1 combines with J gene TRBJ2-1; 8 bases agree with TRBD2. Per germline, CDR1 SGHRS and CDR2 YFSETQ. The trim removed 2 bases at V and 8 bases at J, leaving 3 bases unmatched. The CDR3 spans 13 residues. This CDR3 is CASSFELADEQFF. Here the CDR3 DNA reads TGCGCCAGCAGCTTCGAACTAGCGGATGAGCAGTTCTTC.

This clonotype was observed at least ten times. This chain connects TRBV6-5 to TRBJ1-2; D uncertain. With 8 bases removed from V and 6 bases from J, the gap between germline ends came to 16 bases. CDR1 and CDR2 from the germline V gene are MNHEY and SVGAGI. This CDR3 contains 13 residues. As DNA, the CDR3 is TGTGCCAGCCACACATGGAGGGAGGATGGCTACACCTTC. Protein product: CASHTWREDGYTF.

The chain couples TRBV12-3 or TRBV12-4 to TRBJ1-2; D uncertain. Trimming took 2 bases from V and 2 from J, leaving 15 bases between them. CDR3 size: 16 residues. This chain's CDR3 is CASSLQPEPLNYGYTF. The CDR3 coding sequence is TGTGCCAGCAGTTTACAACCAGAGCCCTTAAACTATGGCTACACCTTC.

This clonotype was recorded at least ten times. The rearrangement links TRBV5-1 to TRBJ1-4, with D perhaps TRBD1 (5 bases). Germline V gene lookup returns CDR1 SGHRS and CDR2 YFSETQ. V lost 0 bases and J 7 bases, leaving 10 bases between the germline ends. The CDR3 has 14 residues. The CDR3: CASSLGQGGEKLFF. The CDR3 region has the DNA TGCGCCAGCAGCTTGGGCCAGGGCGGTGAAAAACTGTTTTTT.

This clonotype was counted between two and nine times. The rearrangement links TRBV25-1 to TRBJ1-6, with D unclear. Deletions cut 4 bases from V and 10 bases from J, with 17 bases between. Germline assignment: CDR1 MGHDK and CDR2 SYGVNS. CDR3 size: 15 residues. The CDR3 here is CASSGQGWARSPLHF. The CDR3 DNA reads TGTGCCAGCAGTGGCCAAGGGTGGGCTCGCTCACCCCTCCACTTT.

This clonotype was seen repeatedly, ten times or more. CDR3 region: CASSQYGGNTIYF. The CDR3 nucleotides are TGCGCCAGCAGCCAATACGGCGGAAACACCATATATTTT. The rearrangement links TRBV4-1 to TRBJ1-3; D is undetermined. This CDR3 region has 13 residues. Trimming pared 2 bases from V and 4 bases from J, leaving 6 bases between. Germline CDR1 is MGHRA and CDR2 is YSYEKL.

This clonotype was observed many times. The CDR3 coding sequence is TGCAGTGCTAGAGATCCAGCGGGAAGCTCCTACAATGAGCAGTTCTTC. Its protein is CSARDPAGSSYNEQFF. The V call is TRBV20-1, the J call TRBJ2-1; 7 nucleotides match TRBD2. The V and J ends lost 0 bases and 0 bases, in that order; junction bases with no gene match: 5. Germline-derived CDR1 and CDR2 are DFQATT and SNEGSKA (reference sequence). The CDR3 totals 16 residues.

J is TRBJ2-7 and V is TRBV25-1; D call uncertain. Germline V gene sequence: CDR1 MGHDK, CDR2 SYGVNS. V lost 3 bases and J 2 bases, leaving 14 bases between the germline ends. The CDR3 loop spans 15 amino acids. The CDR3 spells CASSDVVDTPYEQYF. CDR3 coding DNA: TGTGCCAGCAGTGATGTGGTAGATACCCCCTACGAGCAGTACTTC.

This clonotype was counted ten times or more. The chain is built from TRBV20-1 and TRBJ2-1; possibly TRBD2 for D (5 bases). Per germline, CDR1 DFQATT and CDR2 SNEGSKA (reference sequence). This CDR3 has 14 residues. With 7 bases removed from V and 1 base from J, the gap between germline ends came to 14 bases. For the CDR3, the DNA is TGCAGTGTGGAGAGGGAGCCGTCCTACAATGAGCAGTTCTTC. It translates to CSVEREPSYNEQFF.

In this sample, this clonotype turned up a few times. This chain uses TRBV20-1 with TRBJ2-1, with D possibly being TRBD2 (5 bases). The CDR3 is 15 residues long. CDR1 is DFQATT, CDR2 SNEGSKA, per germline (reference sequence). V was pared by 4 bases and J by 0 bases, with 13 bases between. In DNA form, the CDR3 reads TGCAGTGCTATTCCAGCGGCAAGCTCCTACAATGAGCAGTTCTTC. Residues: CSAIPAASSYNEQFF.

This clonotype was counted only a few times. This chain joins TRBV11-2 and TRBJ2-5; 12 nucleotides agree with TRBD1. Germline assignment: CDR1 SGHAT and CDR2 FQNNGV. This CDR3 has 15 residues. V trimming: 2 bases; J trimming: 4 bases; junction bases outside the gene matches: 2. The CDR3 region has the DNA TGTGCCAGCAGCTTAAAGGGACAGGGGGCAGAGACCCAGTACTTC. Protein sequence: CASSLKGQGAETQYF.

The CDR3 loop reads CASRSGGLDYGYTF. CDR3 DNA: TGTGCCAGCCGATCAGGGGGTTTGGACTATGGCTACACCTTC. This chain uses TRBV10-3 with TRBJ1-2, with 7 nucleotides matching TRBD1. This CDR3 is built from 14 residues. CDR1 ENHRY and CDR2 SYGVKD come from the germline V gene. V shed 10 bases, J shed 3 bases, and the junction held 11 bases outside the gene matches.

Many counts were recorded for this clonotype. In nucleotides, the CDR3 is TGTGCCAGCAGTTACATAGCGGCCGCGTACAATGAGCAGTTCTTC. It yields the protein CASSYIAAAYNEQFF. V usage is TRBV6-5 and J usage is TRBJ2-1; possibly TRBD2 for D (6 bases). The CDR3 covers 15 residues. Looked up from germline, CDR1 is MNHEY and CDR2 is SVGAGI. Trimming shortened V by 2 bases and J by 4 bases, and 12 bases separated the two germline ends.

The rearrangement joins TRBV7-9 to TRBJ2-2; D is unresolved. V shed 5 bases and J shed 10 bases, with 8 bases lying between them. Germline V gene data show CDR1 as SEHNR and CDR2 as FQNEAQ (reference sequence). The CDR3 length is 11 residues. The CDR3 loop reads CASSILQELFF. Written as DNA, the CDR3 is TGTGCCAGCAGCATTCTACAGGAGCTGTTTTTT.

This clonotype appeared many times. The rearrangement joins TRBV20-1 to TRBJ2-1; 9 nucleotides match TRBD1. Trimming removed 6 bases from V and 4 bases from J; junction bases left unmatched: 10. The germline V gene encodes CDR1 DFQATT and CDR2 SNEGSKA (reference sequence). This CDR3 comprises 15 residues. In DNA, the CDR3 is TGCAGTGCGGACGGAAGGGACAGGGCATACAATGAGCAGTTCTTC. It is translated as CSADGRDRAYNEQFF.

V usage is TRBV10-1 and J usage is TRBJ2-7; no clear D gene. V shed 2 bases and J shed 0 bases, with 11 bases lying between them. Germline loops: CDR1 WNHNN, CDR2 SYGVQD (reference sequence). The CDR3 loop spans 15 amino acids. This CDR3 reads CASSEGDPRSYEQYF. The CDR3 DNA sequence: TGCGCCAGCAGTGAGGGCGACCCACGCTCCTACGAGCAGTACTTC.

This clonotype was detected only a few times. The V and J genes are TRBV12-3 or TRBV12-4 and TRBJ2-1; TRBD1 agrees at 10 bases. The CDR3 runs to 15 residues. Losses at the gene ends were 7 bases for V and 2 bases for J; bases not matched to a gene: 5. CDR3 DNA: TGTGCCAGCATCCTCGGACAGGGGGCCTACAATGAGCAGTTCTTC. Its translation is CASILGQGAYNEQFF.

The CDR3: CASSPGELVTDDEKLFF. The CDR3 coding sequence is TGTGCCAGCAGTCCTGGGGAACTTGTAACAGATGATGAAAAACTGTTTTTT. The V and J genes are TRBV3-1 and TRBJ1-4; no definite D call. In germline, CDR1 is LGHDT, CDR2 YNNKEL (reference sequence). This CDR3 is 17 amino acids long. V lost 6 bases to trimming and J lost 6 bases, with 23 bases between them. Together with reference TRBV3-1 and TRBJ1-4, the CDR3 gives the full variable domain: DTAVSQTPKYLVTQMGNDKSIKCEQNLGHDTMYWYKQDSKKFLKIMFSYNNKELIINETVPNRFSPKSPDKAHLNLHINSLELGDSAVYFCASSPGELVTDDEKLFFGSGTQLSVL.

This chain links TRBV18 with TRBJ1-4; 9 positions agree with TRBD1. The CDR3 loop spans 14 amino acids. The J segment lost 7 bases and the V segment lost 0 bases, leaving 0 bases of the junction unmatched. Germline lookup yields CDR1 KGHSH and CDR2 LQKENI. CDR3 nucleotides: TGTGCCAGCTCACCACCGGGACAGGGTGAAAAACTGTTTTTT. Protein: CASSPPGQGEKLFF.

Many counts were recorded for this clonotype. The gene calls are TRBV7-6 and TRBJ2-1; 7 bases map to TRBD2. Unmatched junction bases numbered 8, after V lost 2 bases and J lost 16 bases. Germline V gene data show CDR1 as SGHVS and CDR2 as FNYEAQ. This CDR3 has 12 residues. This chain's CDR3 is CASSLYDREVFF. The DNA of the CDR3 is TGTGCCAGCAGCTTATATGACCGGGAGGTCTTCTTC.

Details on this clonotype: This clone may be a read error of a much larger clone one base away. The chain uses TRBV6-4 and TRBJ2-1; 8 bases are shared with TRBD2. The CDR3 is 17 amino acids. CDR1 MRHNA and CDR2 SNTAGT come from the germline V gene. The CDR3 spells CASTKVPWASGQNVQFF. CDR3 coding DNA: TGTGCCAGCACTAAGGTCCCGTGGGCTAGCGGGCAGAATGTGCAGTTCTTC.

In this sample, this clonotype turned up many times. The chain links TRBV20-1 to TRBJ2-7; no clear D gene. Trimming pared 3 bases from V and 9 bases from J, leaving 24 bases between. The CDR3 runs 15 residues. Germline V lookup: CDR1 DFQATT, CDR2 SNEGSKA (reference sequence). CDR3 nucleotide sequence: TGCAGTGCTAGGGTGGGTTCCTTAGCAGAGATCGGGCAGTACTTC. Protein product: CSARVGSLAEIGQYF.

This clonotype has a handful of counts. This chain joins TRBV2 and TRBJ2-1, with 10 nucleotides matching TRBD2. Germline lookup yields CDR1 SNHLY and CDR2 FYNNEI. V lost 6 bases and J lost 14; bases outside the gene matches: 7. This CDR3 region has 12 residues. The CDR3 region is CASSRLAGVEFF. CDR3 nucleotides: TGTGCCAGCAGCCGACTAGCGGGCGTCGAGTTCTTC.